This T cell receptor beta chain was sequenced in a study of radiotherapy plus CTLA-4 blockade in lung cancer. The wider study: Disease control was achieved by roughly 32% of patients, and objective responses by about 19%. Overall study results and limits: Early shifts in blood T cell clones, with interferon-beta, reportedly predicted response best. After radiotherapy and ipilimumab, tumor-derived clones expanded in peripheral blood.

The V gene's germline CDR1 is WSHSY and CDR2 SAAADI. CDR3 size: 15 residues. The ends lost 6 bases at V and 3 bases at J; junction bases unmatched: 8. Produced via immunoSEQ multiplex PCR; TCRdb's table is partial and in-frame only. The table shows 50,000 to 65,000 clones, with 77% occurring only once. This clone occurred once. Its antigen remains unknown. The study treated chemo-refractory metastatic non-small-cell lung cancer patients with focal radiation plus ipilimumab CTLA-4 blockade. This clonotype originated in a human donor with non-small cell lung cancer whose response to radiotherapy plus ipilimumab could not be evaluated. The rearrangement links TRBV10-2 to TRBJ2-7; TRBD1 matches at 10 bases. The sample in question was peripheral blood, obtained from a patient treated with radiotherapy plus ipilimumab. The CDR3 DNA sequence: TGCGCCAGCAGCGAGGACAGGGGGATGTACTACGAGCAGTACTTC. Residues: CASSEDRGMYYEQYF.